The sequence of this TCR beta chain was determined in a study of graft-versus-host responses after intestinal transplantation. After removal of 5 bases from V and 5 bases from J, the junction contained 9 bases not matched to a gene. Germline CDR1 and CDR2: SGHVS and FNYEAQ. This CDR3 comprises 15 residues. This table comes from immunoSEQ multiplex PCR, and its TCRdb copy is limited to in-frame clones, with some not included. The sample holds 80,000 to 95,000 clones, 93% seen once. Worth noting for this clone: Its cognate antigen is unknown.

The chain carries TRBV7-6 and TRBJ1-1; 9 positions agree with TRBD1. The sequence was collected from a human donor who received an intestinal transplant. The specimen comprised unstimulated CD8+ T cells sorted from spleen or lymph node cells, sampled before intestinal transplant. This chain's CDR3 is CASSDIRQGVTEAFF. CDR3 in DNA: TGTGCCAGCAGCGACATTAGACAGGGGGTAACTGAAGCTTTCTTT.